What follows are 26 T cell receptor beta chains derived from one specimen sequenced in a study of OX40 agonist ivuxolimab in advanced cancers. Libraries were prepared by immunoSEQ multiplex PCR; TCRdb keeps only in-frame clonotypes and omits some of them. The sample contains approximately 82,000 clones, almost 90% of which appear only once. The sample here was CD4+ or CD8+ T cells sorted from blood, taken in a trial of the OX40 agonist ivuxolimab. These receptors all stem from an adult with an advanced solid tumor such as melanoma, head and neck, liver or kidney cancer.

V and J are TRBV7-3 and TRBJ2-5, with TRBD1 matching over 8 bases. Germline-derived CDR1 and CDR2 are SGHTA and FQGTGA. The CDR3 consists of 15 residues. Trimming took 4 bases from V and 1 from J; bases not matched to a gene: 5. The CDR3 here is CASSSRTGSQETQYF. The CDR3 DNA follows: TGTGCCAGCAGCTCTAGGACAGGGAGCCAAGAGACCCAGTACTTC. The full variable domain, rest sourced from reference TRBV7-3 and TRBJ2-5, is GAGVSQTPSNKVTEKGKYVELRCDPISGHTALYWYRQSLGQGPEFLIYFQGTGAADDSGLPNDRFFAVRPEGSVSTLKIQRTERGDSAVYLCASSSRTGSQETQYFGPGTRLLVL.

This chain uses TRBV18 with TRBJ2-1; TRBD2 matches at 15 bases. Germline V gene data show CDR1 as KGHSH and CDR2 as LQKENI. The CDR3 sequence is 20 residues long. J was trimmed by 1 base and V by 2 bases; bases with no gene match: 9. CDR3 DNA sequence: TGTGCCAGCTCACCAGGCGCCGGGACTAGCGGGAGGAGGTCCTACAATGAGCAGTTCTTC. It yields the protein CASSPGAGTSGRRSYNEQFF.

The table lists this clone with a count of one. The CDR3 reads CASSYRGGTNEKLFF. In DNA, the CDR3 is TGTGCCAGCAGTTACAGAGGGGGCACTAATGAAAAACTGTTTTTT. This chain links TRBV6-5 with TRBJ1-4, with 7 bases lining up with TRBD1. The V gene's germline CDR1 is MNHEY and CDR2 SVGAGI. The ends lost 2 bases at V and 2 bases at J; junction bases unmatched: 2. This CDR3 is 15 amino acids long.

The chain uses TRBV27 and TRBJ1-2; D might be TRBD1 (6 bases). The CDR3 is 13 residues long. CDR1 and CDR2 (germline): MNHEY, SMNVEV (reference sequence). Trimming cost V 6 bases and J 8 bases, with 16 bases left between them. Here the CDR3 reads CASRAPGAAGYTF. CDR3 nucleotides: TGTGCCAGCAGAGCGCCGGGGGCGGCGGGCTACACCTTC.

This sequence joins TRBV10-2 and TRBJ2-5; no firm D call. Germline CDR1 is WSHSY and CDR2 is SAAADI. V dropped 0 bases and J dropped 5 bases, with 16 bases sitting between them. This CDR3 has 16 amino acids. In DNA form, the CDR3 reads TGCGCCAGCAGTGAGTCGAGAGGTCTGGGTAGGGAGACCCAGTACTTC. It encodes CASSESRGLGRETQYF.

The gene calls are TRBV20-1 and TRBJ1-2; 8 bases align to TRBD1. The V gene end was trimmed by 6 bases and the J gene end by 8 bases; junction bases not matched to a gene: 5. Germline V gene sequence: CDR1 DFQATT, CDR2 SNEGSKA (reference sequence). CDR3 length: 11 residues. CDR3 sequence (DNA): TGCAGTGCCGACGACAGGGGCGGCTACACCTTC. Translated: CSADDRGGYTF.

V gene TRBV30 combines with J gene TRBJ1-2; D gene unclear. V was clipped by 4 bases and J by 8 bases, with 17 bases between them. CDR1 and CDR2 from the germline V gene are GTSNPN and SVGIG (reference sequence). The CDR3 is 13 amino acids. The CDR3 bases are TGTGCCTGGATTCGCCGTGTGAGGGAAGGCTACACCTTC. Translating gives CAWIRRVREGYTF.

The J gene is TRBJ2-2, the V gene TRBV2, with TRBD2 matching 8 bases. The CDR3 is 14 residues long. Germline CDR1 reads SNHLY; CDR2 reads FYNNEI. V was clipped by 6 bases and J by 5 bases; unmatched bases: 5. The CDR3 loop is CASRVAGRTGELFF. As DNA, the CDR3 is TGTGCCAGCAGGGTAGCGGGACGAACCGGGGAGCTGTTTTTT.

The rearrangement uses TRBV18 and TRBJ2-6; 11 nucleotides match TRBD2. CDR3 length: 18 amino acids. Trimming at V came to 6 bases and at J to 0 bases, leaving 7 bases not matched to a gene. Germline CDR1 and CDR2: KGHSH and LQKENI. CDR3 in DNA: TGTGCCAGCTCGCAAACTAGCGGGAGATTCTCTGGGGCCAACGTCCTGACTTTC. This translates into CASSQTSGRFSGANVLTF.

The CDR3 loop reads CASSQVTGGTTFKETQYF. The CDR3 region has the DNA TGCGCCAGCAGCCAAGTCACAGGGGGCACTACGTTCAAAGAGACCCAGTACTTC. V is TRBV4-1 and J is TRBJ2-5; 9 positions match TRBD1. Germline V gene lookup returns CDR1 MGHRA and CDR2 YSYEKL. Unmatched junction bases numbered 12, after V lost 1 base and J lost 3 bases. The CDR3 length is 18 residues.

V and J are TRBV7-3 and TRBJ2-6; tentatively, D is TRBD2 (5 bases). The germline V gene encodes CDR1 SGHTA and CDR2 FQGTGA. This CDR3 is built from 15 residues. Trimming took 1 base from V and 1 from J, leaving 5 bases between them. Written as DNA, the CDR3 is TGTGCCAGCAGCTTAAGGAGGTCTGGGGCCAACGTCCTGACTTTC. Its translation is CASSLRRSGANVLTF.

The chain is built from TRBV30 and TRBJ2-7; the D gene is possibly TRBD1 (6 bases). The germline gives CDR1 GTSNPN, CDR2 SVGIG (reference sequence). This CDR3 has 14 residues. V lost 2 bases and J lost 0, with 11 bases in between. Written as DNA, the CDR3 is TGTGCCTGGAGTATCGACAGGTCCTCCTACGAGCAGTACTTC. It codes for CAWSIDRSSYEQYF.

The chain links TRBV19 to TRBJ1-5; 8 nucleotides line up with TRBD1. The CDR3 loop spans 14 amino acids. J was trimmed by 6 bases and V by 5 bases; bases with no gene match: 6. Germline V lookup: CDR1 LNHDA, CDR2 SQIVND (reference sequence). The CDR3: CASSVQGEGQPQHF. The CDR3 DNA sequence: TGTGCCAGTAGTGTACAGGGGGAAGGTCAGCCCCAGCATTTT.

The gene calls are TRBV14 and TRBJ2-3, with TRBD2 matching over 7 bases. This CDR3 has 13 residues. V was pared by 0 bases and J by 9 bases, with 3 bases of the junction left unmatched. CDR1 is SGHDN, CDR2 FVKESK, per germline. CDR3 sequence (DNA): TGTGCCAGCAGCCAAGATAGCGGGTTGACGCAGTATTTT. This codes for CASSQDSGLTQYF.

The chain employs TRBV19 and TRBJ2-2, with 9 bases that match TRBD2. Germline V gives CDR1 LNHDA, CDR2 SQIVND (reference sequence). The CDR3 covers 17 residues. V lost 3 bases and J lost 5; bases outside the gene matches: 10. Written as DNA, the CDR3 is TGTGCCAGTAGTATTGGGGCGGGAGGGCCTTTGACCGGGGAGCTGTTTTTT. This gives the protein CASSIGAGGPLTGELFF.

V is TRBV28 and J is TRBJ2-5; TRBD2 is a possible D gene (7 bases). CDR3 length: 14 residues. Germline V lookup: CDR1 MDHEN, CDR2 SYDVKM. Trimming shortened V by 8 bases and J by 2 bases, and 15 bases separated the two germline ends. DNA for the CDR3: TGTGCCAGCTCACCGGGGGGCGGGCAAGAGACCCAGTACTTC. Residues: CASSPGGGQETQYF. Full variable domain (missing parts from reference TRBV28 and TRBJ2-5): DVKVTQSSRYLVKRTGEKVFLECVQDMDHENMFWYRQDPGLGLRLIYFSYDVKMKEKGDIPEGYSVSREKKERFSLILESASTNQTSMYLCASSPGGGQETQYFGPGTRLLVL.

CDR3 sequence (DNA): TGTGCCAGCAGCCCACTCCCTGGGGGGGAAACGCAGTATTTT. This sequence encodes CASSPLPGGETQYF. The gene calls are TRBV2 and TRBJ2-3; 7 positions agree with TRBD2. The CDR3 has 14 residues. The J segment lost 9 bases and the V segment lost 6 bases, leaving 12 bases of the junction unmatched. The V gene's germline CDR1 is SNHLY and CDR2 FYNNEI.

There are a few counts of this clone. This chain links TRBV6-1 with TRBJ1-4, with a possible D match to TRBD1 (5 bases). V was shortened by 2 bases and J by 14 bases, with 21 bases between the two germline ends. The germline V gene has CDR1 MNHNS and CDR2 SASEGT. CDR3 length: 15 residues. The CDR3 spells CASSESRASSPRLFF. In DNA form, the CDR3 reads TGTGCCAGCAGTGAAAGCAGGGCCTCCAGCCCAAGGCTGTTTTTT.

V usage is TRBV19 and J usage is TRBJ1-2; 7 nucleotides align to TRBD1. CDR1 and CDR2 (germline): LNHDA, SQIVND (reference sequence). CDR3 length: 15 residues. Unmatched junction bases numbered 12, after V lost 7 bases and J lost 4 bases. CDR3 in amino acids: CASKATIGTAYGYTF. The CDR3 region has the DNA TGTGCCAGTAAAGCCACCATAGGGACAGCCTATGGCTACACCTTC.

This chain links TRBV19 with TRBJ2-2, with D hard to call. Germline values: CDR1 LNHDA, CDR2 SQIVND (reference sequence). The CDR3 runs 14 residues. Deletions cut 9 bases from V and 6 bases from J, with 17 bases between. The CDR3 DNA sequence: TGTGCCAGCTGTCGAATCGGTCTGTCCGGGGAGCTGTTTTTT. This encodes CASCRIGLSGELFF. Variable domain in full (rest from reference TRBV19 and TRBJ2-2): DGGITQSPKYLFRKEGQNVTLSCEQNLNHDAMYWYRQDPGQGLRLIYYSQIVNDFQKGDIAEGYSVSREKKESFPLTVTSAQKNPTAFYLCASCRIGLSGELFFGEGSRLTVL.

The chain carries TRBV7-2 and TRBJ1-4; D uncertain. With 5 bases removed from V and 4 bases from J, the gap between germline ends came to 14 bases. The V gene's germline CDR1 is SGHTA and CDR2 FQGNSA. The CDR3 runs to 15 residues. DNA of the CDR3: TGTGCCAGCAGCCCGACCCCCGGGGATAATGAAAAACTGTTTTTT. It translates to CASSPTPGDNEKLFF.

The chain joins TRBV30 to TRBJ1-5, with 8 bases fitting TRBD1. Unmatched junction bases numbered 2, after V lost 0 bases and J lost 4 bases. Germline CDR1 GTSNPN, CDR2 SVGIG (reference sequence). The CDR3 length is 14 residues. CDR3 protein: CAWSVRTGNQPQHF. The CDR3 DNA sequence: TGTGCCTGGAGTGTACGGACAGGGAATCAGCCCCAGCATTTT.

The chain employs TRBV12-5 and TRBJ2-3; D is ambiguous. V shed 6 bases and J shed 2 bases, with 12 bases lying between them. CDR1 is LGHNT and CDR2 is FRNRAP in the germline V gene. CDR3 length equals 14 residues. The CDR3 DNA reads TGTGCTAGTGGAAGCGATGGGGTCACAGATACGCAGTATTTT. Its translation: CASGSDGVTDTQYF.

This chain uses TRBV29-1 with TRBJ1-2, with a possible D match to TRBD1 (5 bases). The V gene lost 3 bases and the J gene lost 6 bases, with 20 bases spanning the gap. This CDR3 comprises 15 residues. Germline assignment: CDR1 SQVTM and CDR2 ANQGSEA. As DNA, the CDR3 is TGCAGCGTTGAGCCCCCGGGGGGGAGGGTTGATGGCTACACCTTC. Translating gives CSVEPPGGRVDGYTF.

This sequence joins TRBV2 and TRBJ1-5; D not resolved. Trimming stripped 2 bases from V and 3 bases from J, with 8 bases between. CDR1 and CDR2 (germline): SNHLY, FYNNEI. CDR3 length equals 14 residues. CDR3: CASSEIPTNQPQHF. The CDR3 region has the DNA TGTGCCAGCAGTGAAATCCCCACCAATCAGCCCCAGCATTTT.

The chain carries TRBV10-2 and TRBJ1-5; D is unclear. This CDR3 has 13 residues. Trimming left V 3 bases short and J 4 bases short, with 7 bases between. Per germline, CDR1 WSHSY and CDR2 SAAADI. The CDR3 sequence: CASSDAGNQPQHF. The CDR3 coding sequence is TGCGCCAGCAGTGATGCGGGTAATCAGCCCCAGCATTTT.